This is a list of T cell receptor beta chains from one sample in a study of shared clonotypes between healthy human individuals. Sequencing was performed with immunoSEQ multiplex PCR; in TCRdb, only in-frame clones are kept and a portion is missing. The profile shows 2 million to 2.5 million clones, 85% to 95% of them singletons. Source material: naive CD8+ T cells from PBMCs. These receptors all stem from a man aged 18 to 29 in good health. Some clones in this sample may be carry-over from other donors' samples. Each CDR3 is given with its conserved first and last residue. A D gene is named only where the DNA matches it firmly. Clone size is stated in some rows and not others, as once, few, many or a class when expanded.

TRBJ1-5	NA	TRBV11-2	NA	CASSLGAGHQPQHF
TRBJ2-5	NA	TRBV6-1	TRBD2	CASSERLAGDREQYF
TRBJ2-1	NA	TRBV11-2	TRBD2	CASSLAVSGRSLLDEQFF
TRBJ2-7	once	TRBV7-9	NA	CASSLTRDIEQYF
TRBJ2-2	NA	TRBV5-6	TRBD1	CASTRGFGTGELFF
TRBJ1-3	NA	TRBV7-2	NA	CASSPPLSSLSGNTIYF
TRBJ2-2	NA	TRBV4-1	NA	CASSQRGTPNTGELFF
TRBJ2-7	once	TRBV29-1	TRBD1	CSVERRDSLSYEQYF
TRBJ2-7	NA	TRBV7-9	NA	CASSLGSGNEQYF
TRBJ2-3	NA	TRBV28	TRBD2	CASSLLAGALDTQYF
TRBJ2-2	NA	TRBV9	TRBD2	CASSVPRTSDDTGELFF
TRBJ2-5	once	TRBV4-3	TRBD2	CASSQEVGLAAQTYF
TRBJ1-2	NA	TRBV27	NA	CASSFQGTYGYTF
TRBJ2-7	once	TRBV14	TRBD1	CASSSGQALMGRLGEQYF
TRBJ1-2	NA	TRBV29-1	NA	CSAQGDYGYTF
TRBJ2-7	NA	TRBV29-1	NA	CSVRGGRDGSYEQYF
TRBJ1-1	NA	TRBV2	TRBD1	CASSEVSAGGWAFF
TRBJ2-5	NA	TRBV2	NA	CASSEGRSLQETQYF
TRBJ2-1	NA	TRBV29-1	NA	CSVDTGPYNEQFF
TRBJ1-2	NA	TRBV28	NA	CASRRLRTFNYGYTF
TRBJ2-7	few	TRBV10-3	NA	CAISESRDEQYF
TRBJ1-5	NA	TRBV18	TRBD1	CASSPSTGDSNQPQHF
TRBJ2-7	NA	TRBV28	TRBD2	CASSTGTSGAYEQYF
TRBJ2-7	NA	TRBV29-1	TRBD2	CSVEEKTSGRGTYEQYF
TRBJ1-1	NA	TRBV27	NA	CASSGFLGTEAFF
TRBJ1-5	NA	TRBV28	NA	CASSLIVELGQPQHF
TRBJ1-5	NA	TRBV19	NA	CASSINGGQPQHF
TRBJ1-2	NA	TRBV28	NA	CASSPREPGGYTF
TRBJ2-3	NA	TRBV27	NA	CASSLGLDTQYF
TRBJ2-7	NA	TRBV27	TRBD1	CASMSPGQGSYEQYF
TRBJ2-1	NA	TRBV29-1	TRBD2	CSVAGTSGYNEQFF
TRBJ1-2	NA	TRBV4-1	NA	CASSQGNGYTF
TRBJ1-4	NA	TRBV28	NA	CASSFGQGHEKLFF
TRBJ1-6	NA	TRBV7-9	NA	CAIREPNSPLHF
TRBJ2-2	NA	TRBV7-9	TRBD2	CASSLPLAGVAGELFF
NA	NA	TRBV25-1	NA	CATEPGHWTMGAYEQYF
TRBJ2-7	NA	TRBV19	NA	CASSIGRDGTYEQYF
TRBJ1-1	NA	TRBV6-1	NA	CASSEFGVGTEAFF
TRBJ1-1	NA	TRBV7-9	NA	CASSFQGRKITEAFF
TRBJ2-7	NA	TRBV7-6	TRBD2	CASSTSGVGEQYF
TRBJ2-7	NA	TRBV2	NA	CASLDSPYEQYF
TRBJ1-1	NA	TRBV14	NA	CASSQSLSTEAFF
TRBJ1-2	NA	TRBV6-6	NA	CASSYGEGNYGYTF
TRBJ1-5	once	TRBV19	NA	CASSTPRWGGAQHF
TRBJ1-2	NA	TRBV7-9	NA	CASRANYGYTF
TRBJ2-2	NA	TRBV6-6	NA	CASSYFDRHTGELFF
TRBJ2-6	NA	TRBV5-4	NA	CASSLGQAAGANVLTF
TRBJ2-3	NA	TRBV14	NA	CASSGSRTDTQYF
TRBJ1-5	NA	TRBV29-1	NA	CSVTTGYNQPQHF
TRBJ2-1	NA	TRBV11-2	TRBD1	CASSLQQGRYNEQFF
TRBJ1-2	NA	TRBV9	NA	CASSVARAGTNYGYTF
TRBJ2-7	NA	TRBV15	TRBD1	CATSSDRGAYEQYF